A single sample gave rise to the 4 T cell receptor beta chains below, sequenced in a study of Graves' ophthalmopathy and Graves' hyperthyroidism. Researchers took RNA transcripts and amplified TCR beta CDR3 regions from them. After a first-round RT-PCR with HTBI primers, a second-round multiplex PCR was run. TCRdb reprocessed the multiplex PCR reads via MiXCR and lists one record per CDR3 protein. The top ten hold less than 55% of the sample, which has about 740,000 distinct CDR3 sequences, 40% seen once. The sequencing input was peripheral blood. The receptors were gathered from an adult man with Graves' ophthalmopathy.

At least ten counts were recorded for this clonotype. The chain carries TRBV15 and TRBJ1-1, with D unclear. Germline loops: CDR1 LNHNV, CDR2 YYDKDF (reference sequence). V lost 1 base and J lost 0, with 9 bases in between. CDR3 length: 15 residues. The CDR3 sequence is CATSRGRKMNTEAFF. The CDR3 DNA sequence: TGTGCCACCAGCAGAGGACGGAAGATGAACACTGAAGCTTTCTTT.

The V and J genes are TRBV29-1 and TRBJ1-2, with D maybe TRBD1 (5 bases). Germline V gene data show CDR1 as SQVTM and CDR2 as ANQGSEA. This CDR3 has 14 amino acids. DNA of the CDR3: TGCAGTGCTGCCCGACGGGAGGGGAACTATGGCTACACCTTC. Protein sequence: CSAARREGNYGYTF. The whole variable domain, filled in from reference TRBV29-1 and TRBJ1-2, reads SAVISQKPSRDICQRGTSLTIQCQVDSQVTMMFWYRQQPGQSLTLIATANQGSEATYESGFVIDKFPISRPNLTFSTLTVSNMSPEDSSIYLCSAARREGNYGYTFGSGTRLTVV.

This sequence joins TRBV2 and TRBJ2-4, with D perhaps matching TRBD1 or TRBD2 (5 bases each). From germline, CDR1 is SNHLY and CDR2 FYNNEI. The CDR3 is made up of 14 amino acids. V lost 11 bases, J lost 5 bases, and 19 bases lay in between. The CDR3 protein is CACMRVGTENIQYF. The CDR3 coding sequence is TGTGCCTGTATGAGGGTAGGGACGGAAAACATTCAGTACTTC.

This clonotype was seen a handful of times. J is TRBJ2-2 and V is TRBV20-1, with 10 bases lining up with TRBD1. V shed 1 base, J shed 4 bases, and the junction held 6 bases outside the gene matches. This CDR3 contains 16 residues. Germline CDR1 reads DFQATT; CDR2 reads SNEGSKA (reference sequence). CDR3 nucleotide sequence: TGCAGTGCTAGAGCGGGACAGGGGTTAGGCACCGGGGAGCTGTTTTTT. Translated: CSARAGQGLGTGELFF.